This T cell receptor (beta chain) was documented in a study of cytomegalovirus exposure and HLA in healthy donors. As for this clone: Antigen specificity is unknown.

This CDR3 has 16 residues. CDR1 and CDR2 from the germline V gene are LGHNA and YSLEER. The junction had 8 bases not matched to a gene; V was cut back by 4 bases and J by 8 bases. Study observations and caveats: Cytomegalovirus association was listed for around 180 TCR beta chains.

The study ran its PCR with 60 Vbeta and 13 Jbeta primers. Only in-frame clones appear in the TCRdb table, and some are missing; sequencing was by immunoSEQ multiplex PCR. The repertoire has 150,000 to 200,000 clones, approximately 78% of them found once; the top ten carry more than 7%. Sequenced input: PBMCs. This TCR derives from a male donor in good health and CMV-seropositive. The chain links TRBV4-3 to TRBJ2-2; 12 positions match TRBD2. CDR3 region: CASSPGASGGAGELFF. CDR3 DNA: TGCGCCAGCAGCCCCGGGGCTAGCGGGGGGGCAGGGGAGCTGTTTTTT.